This TCR beta chain comes out of a study of T-cell reconstitution after alpha-beta-depleted transplantation in children. This CDR3 comprises 13 residues. Trimming cost V 0 bases and J 10 bases, with 8 bases left between them. Germline-derived CDR1 and CDR2 are SGHRS and YFSETQ. As regards this clonotype: The target antigen is unknown.

Preparation of the TCRbeta library involved a method that used unique molecular identifiers. TCRdb ran MiXCR on the PCR reads and lists one entry per CDR3 protein. The table includes approximately 800,000 distinct CDR3 sequences, 15% to 20% detected once. Study-wide results and caveats: The authors attributed T-cell counts and diversity one year after transplant mostly to newly produced T cells. Certain patients had high TCRbeta diversity at day 60, and it came from recipient T cells and thymic progenitors that survived. Several hundred expanded graft clones reportedly were the source of alpha-beta T cells about two months after transplant.

The source material was PBMCs, mostly from graft donor cells, sampled 360 days after TCRalphabeta/CD19-depleted stem cell transplant. The TCR sequence derives from a male patient aged 10-17 years who had a stem cell transplant for acute lymphoblastic leukemia, so the T cells may come from the graft donor. The chain employs TRBV5-1 and TRBJ1-6; D gene unclear. The CDR3 is CASSLGRSSPLHF. CDR3 sequence (DNA): TGCGCCAGCAGCTTGGGACGGTCCTCACCCCTCCACTTT.